Presented here are 9 T cell receptor beta chains from one specimen sequenced in a study of T cell changes during pregnancy in multiple sclerosis. Clones were sequenced by immunoSEQ multiplex PCR, and TCRdb holds only the in-frame ones, with some missing. This sample carries roughly 63,000 clones, 93% of them seen once, and the ten largest clones take around 4%. The input for sequencing was CD8+ T cells from peripheral blood mononuclear cells, taken in the second trimester of pregnancy. These receptors came from a female donor with multiple sclerosis, enrolled in a pregnancy study.

The gene calls are TRBV30 and TRBJ1-5, with TRBD1 matching over 11 bases. The CDR3 spans 15 residues. The junction had 4 bases not matched to a gene; V was cut back by 2 bases and J by 4 bases. Looked up from germline, CDR1 is GTSNPN and CDR2 is SVGIG (reference sequence). The CDR3 loop reads CAWSQGQGGNQPQHF. CDR3 nucleotide sequence: TGTGCCTGGAGTCAGGGACAGGGGGGGAATCAGCCCCAGCATTTT.

The gene calls are TRBV9 and TRBJ1-1; D is undetermined. V was clipped by 7 bases and J by 10 bases, with 11 bases between them. Looked up from germline, CDR1 is SGDLS and CDR2 is YYNGEE. The CDR3 length is 10 residues. CDR3 sequence (DNA): TGTGCCAGCGGCCGGGGTGGAGCTTTCTTT. It is translated as CASGRGGAFF. The whole variable domain, remainder taken from reference TRBV9 and TRBJ1-1, is DSGVTQTPKHLITATGQRVTLRCSPRSGDLSVYWYQQSLDQGLQFLIQYYNGEERAKGNILERFSAQQFPDLHSELNLSSLELGDSALYFCASGRGGAFFGQGTRLTVV.

This rearrangement joins TRBV4-1 to TRBJ2-1, with D possibly being TRBD1 (5 bases). Looked up from germline, CDR1 is MGHRA and CDR2 is YSYEKL. V lost 3 bases, J lost 4 bases, and 16 bases lay in between. This CDR3 has 16 residues. The CDR3 loop is CASSQLTGILYNEQFF. The CDR3 nucleotides are TGCGCCAGCAGCCAGTTAACAGGTATTCTTTACAATGAGCAGTTCTTC.

This chain joins TRBV14 and TRBJ2-1; D possibly corresponds to TRBD1 (5 bases). CDR1 is SGHDN and CDR2 is FVKESK in the germline V gene. The length of the CDR3 is 14 residues. V was clipped by 1 base and J by 8 bases, with 12 bases between them. The CDR3 DNA reads TGTGCCAGCAGCCAAGTCAAGGCCAGGGATGAGCAGTTCTTC. Its translation: CASSQVKARDEQFF.

The chain uses TRBV7-9 and TRBJ2-1, with TRBD1 matching over 8 bases. Looked up from germline, CDR1 is SEHNR and CDR2 is FQNEAQ (reference sequence). The CDR3 sequence is 15 residues long. After removal of 5 bases from V and 8 bases from J, the junction contained 11 bases not matched to a gene. The CDR3 bases are TGTGCCAGCAGCATGACAGGGGAACTGGTCTATGAGCAGTTCTTC. Protein: CASSMTGELVYEQFF.

In nucleotides, the CDR3 is TGTGCCAGCAGCTTCCTAGCGGTACCGGAGCAGTTCTTC. Residues: CASSFLAVPEQFF. The chain joins TRBV5-4 to TRBJ2-1; TRBD2 aligns across 7 bases. From germline, CDR1 is SGHNT and CDR2 YYREEE (reference sequence). Losses at the gene ends were 2 bases for V and 10 bases for J; bases not matched to a gene: 6. The CDR3 has 13 residues. Combining the CDR3 with reference TRBV5-4 and TRBJ2-1 gives the whole variable domain ETGVTQSPTHLIKTRGQQVTLRCSSQSGHNTVSWYQQALGQGPQFIFQYYREEENGRGNFPPRFSGLQFPNYSSELNVNALELDDSALYLCASSFLAVPEQFFGPGTRLTVL.

The gene calls are TRBV27 and TRBJ2-7; D is ambiguous. V was cut by 2 bases and J by 0 bases, with 14 bases left in between. The CDR3 spans 16 residues. CDR1 is MNHEY and CDR2 is SMNVEV in the germline V gene (reference sequence). For the CDR3, the DNA is TGTGCCAGCAGTTTAGGCCCAGGTCTGAGCTCCTACGAGCAGTACTTC. It is translated as CASSLGPGLSSYEQYF.

CDR3 in DNA: TGTGCCAGCAGCTTAGCGGAGAGAGAGCAGTACTTC. Protein product: CASSLAEREQYF. J is TRBJ2-7 and V is TRBV7-9; no reliable D call. V lost 0 bases, J lost 7 bases, and 7 bases lay in between. The germline CDR1 and CDR2 sequences are SEHNR and FQNEAQ (reference sequence). The CDR3 runs to 12 residues.

The J gene is TRBJ2-3, the V gene TRBV6-4; D may be TRBD2 (6 bases). Germline lookup yields CDR1 MRHNA and CDR2 SNTAGT. Trimming removed 4 bases from V and 3 bases from J, with 8 bases in between. This CDR3 has 13 amino acids. The CDR3 protein is CASSVGTTDTQYF. CDR3 in DNA: TGTGCCAGCAGTGTCGGGACTACAGATACGCAGTATTTT.